A selection of T cell receptor beta chains follows, all from one sample in a study of identical twins. Using its own MiXCR run on the 5' RACE reads, TCRdb lists one record per CDR3 protein. The table lists about 900,000 distinct CDR3 sequences, roughly an eighth of them singletons, with around 1.6% in the top ten. The same sample was also studied in work on yellow fever vaccine responses in identical twins.

Sequencing was done on a sample of PBMCs. These receptor sequences come from a woman aged 18 to 35 in good health. CDR3s include the opening cysteine and the closing phenylalanine or tryptophan. The D gene is left open where the match is weak. Part of the rows lack a size; the others show once, few, many or a class for expanded clones.

j_call	v_call	d_call	clone_size	cdr3_nt	cdr3_aa
TRBJ2-3	TRBV12-3/TRBV12-4	NA	many	NA	CASSFGPGGTKGRRDTQYF
TRBJ1-5	TRBV5-1	NA	many	TGCGCCAGCAGCTTGCTGGGTTCTAGGGGGCAGCCCCAGCATTTT	CASSLLGSRGQPQHF
TRBJ1-1	TRBV14	NA	few	TGTGCCAGCAGCCAAGATTATCCGTACGACAGGACTGAAGCTTTCTTT	CASSQDYPYDRTEAFF
TRBJ2-1	TRBV15	TRBD2	NA	TGTGCCACCAGCAGGTTGAGCGGGGGGCCCCACAATGAGCAGTTCTTC	CATSRLSGGPHNEQFF
TRBJ2-2	TRBV20-1	TRBD2	few	TGCAGTGCTAGTATGGGACTAGCGGGAGGTCGGACCGGGGAGCTGTTTTTT	CSASMGLAGGRTGELFF
TRBJ2-3	TRBV5-1	TRBD1	many	TGCGCCAGCAGCCACCCGGACAGGAGCAGCACAGATACGCAGTATTTT	CASSHPDRSSTDTQYF
TRBJ1-2	TRBV20-1	NA	NA	TGCAGTGCTGAAAAAAGAGATTATAACTATGGCTACACCTTC	CSAEKRDYNYGYTF
TRBJ2-2	TRBV2	TRBD1	NA	TGTGCCAGCAGGGGGACAGGGACCGGGGAGCTGTTTTTT	CASRGTGTGELFF
TRBJ1-3	TRBV4-1	TRBD1	few	TGCGCCAGCAGCCAAGAGGACAGGATCTCTGGAAACACCATATATTTT	CASSQEDRISGNTIYF
TRBJ2-5	TRBV7-9	NA	NA	TGTGCCAGCAGCTCTATCAATTTTTTGAGAGAGACCCAGTACTTC	CASSSINFLRETQYF
TRBJ2-1	TRBV10-3	NA	many	TGTGCCATCAGTGCTGCCGAGAATGAGCAGTTCTTC	CAISAAENEQFF
TRBJ2-7	TRBV12-3/TRBV12-4	NA	few	TGTGCCAGCAGTTCTACCAACGGCTACGAGCAGTACTTC	CASSSTNGYEQYF